The rows below give T cell receptor beta chains drawn from one sample of a study of blood T cell repertoires in COVID-19. Generated by immunoSEQ multiplex PCR, the TCRdb table keeps only in-frame clones and is missing some. This table holds about 130,000 clones, approximately 83% found once. Sequencing was performed on peripheral blood. These receptor sequences come from a woman older than 75 with acute or convalescent COVID-19. Both conserved end residues are part of each CDR3. The D gene is left open where the match is weak. Some rows have no size entry. The others give once, few or many, or a class for an expanded clone.

>TRBV27|.|TRBJ1-5|TRBD1
CASSTTGDSNQPQHF
TGTGCCAGCAGTACAACAGGGGATAGCAATCAGCCCCAGCATTTT
>TRBV25-1|.|TRBJ2-7|.
CASSEITGGYEQYF
TGTGCCAGCAGTGAGATTACCGGGGGCTACGAGCAGTACTTC
>TRBV10-2|.|TRBJ2-7|TRBD2
CASSGGLAGGLSSYEQYF
TGCGCCAGCAGTGGGGGACTAGCGGGGGGTCTGAGCTCCTACGAGCAGTACTTC
>TRBV7-9|few|TRBJ1-4|.
CASRSRDSYNEKLFF
TGTGCCAGCAGGTCAAGGGACTCCTATAATGAAAAACTGTTTTTT
>TRBV5-1|.|TRBJ1-1|.
CASSHKDSGSTEAFF
TGCGCCAGCAGCCATAAGGACAGTGGGAGCACTGAAGCTTTCTTT
>TRBV7-2|.|TRBJ2-5|TRBD1
CASSKGQGAGETQYF
TGTGCCAGCAGCAAGGGACAGGGGGCTGGAGAGACCCAGTACTTC
>TRBV4-2|.|TRBJ1-3|.
CASSRAGTRVGTIYF
TGTGCCAGCAGCCGAGCCGGGACACGGGTCGGCACCATATATTTT
>TRBV7-2|.|TRBJ2-3|TRBD2
CASTKTSGGPDTQYF
TGTGCCAGCACAAAGACTAGCGGGGGCCCAGATACGCAGTATTTT
>TRBV2|.|TRBJ2-2|.
CASSEITGPNTGELFF
TGTGCCAGCAGTGAAATAACAGGCCCGAACACCGGGGAGCTGTTTTTT
>TRBV5-4|.|TRBJ2-3|.
CASSSGLSDDTQYF
TGTGCCAGCAGCTCGGGACTCTCGGACGATACGCAGTATTTT
>TRBV7-9|.|TRBJ1-5|.
CASTTAGSNGNQPQHF
TGTGCCAGCACCACCGCCGGGAGCAATGGCAATCAGCCCCAGCATTTT
>TRBV19|.|TRBJ2-3|TRBD1
CASRPQGDRADTQYF
TGTGCCAGTAGGCCGCAGGGGGACCGGGCAGATACGCAGTATTTT
>TRBV11-2|.|TRBJ1-4|TRBD1
CASSYNPGQGSEKLFF
TGTGCCAGCAGTTATAACCCGGGACAGGGGAGTGAAAAACTGTTTTTT
>TRBV6-2/TRBV6-3|once|TRBJ2-5|TRBD2
CASSYSPGLAGGVTQYF
TGTGCCAGCAGTTACTCTCCGGGACTAGCGGGGGGCGTGACCCAGTACTTC
>TRBV19|.|TRBJ2-6|.
CASNPLHSGANVLTF
TGTGCCAGTAATCCACTACACTCTGGGGCCAACGTCCTGACTTTC
>TRBV5-4|.|TRBJ2-2|.
CASSPGQLTGELFF
TGTGCCAGCAGCCCTGGACAGCTCACCGGGGAGCTGTTTTTT
>TRBV7-9|.|TRBJ2-5|.
CASSRSWETQYF
TGTGCCAGCAGCCGGTCGTGGGAGACCCAGTACTTC
>TRBV6-6|.|TRBJ2-1|TRBD2
CASSSPGLAGNEQFF
TGTGCCAGCAGCTCACCGGGACTAGCGGGGAATGAGCAGTTCTTC
>TRBV5-1|.|TRBJ2-5|.
CASTLTGSARETQYF
TGCGCCAGCACCCTGACAGGTTCAGCAAGGGAGACCCAGTACTTC
>TRBV9|.|TRBJ1-1|.
CASSEAGGTEAFF
TGTGCCAGCAGCGAGGCTGGGGGGACTGAAGCTTTCTTT
>TRBV15|.|TRBJ1-3|.
CATSRDIIEVSGNTIYF
TGTGCCACCAGCAGAGATATAATCGAGGTTTCTGGAAACACCATATATTTT
>TRBV18|.|TRBJ1-1|TRBD1
CASSTGLDTEAFF
TGTGCCAGCTCGACAGGGTTGGACACTGAAGCTTTCTTT
>TRBV5-5|.|TRBJ2-1|.
CASSLVWGGEQFF
TGTGCCAGCAGCTTGGTATGGGGCGGCGAGCAGTTCTTC
>TRBV27|once|TRBJ2-7|TRBD2
CASKPGGRHFNSYEQYF
TGTGCCAGTAAACCGGGAGGGCGGCATTTTAACTCCTACGAGCAGTACTTC
>TRBV11-2|.|TRBJ1-1|TRBD1
CASTLFSRQGLNTEAFF
TGTGCCAGCACGTTGTTCAGCCGACAGGGCCTGAACACTGAAGCTTTCTTT
>TRBV9|.|TRBJ1-3|.
CASSASQGSGNTIYF
TGTGCCAGCAGCGCATCGCAGGGTTCTGGAAACACCATATATTTT
>TRBV4-1|.|TRBJ1-2|.
CASSQQHGANYGYTF
TGCGCCAGCAGCCAACAGCACGGAGCTAACTATGGCTACACCTTC
>TRBV2|.|TRBJ1-2|.
CASSLRSQSYGYTF
TGTGCCAGCAGTCTCCGATCCCAGTCCTATGGCTACACCTTC
>TRBV19|.|TRBJ1-1|.
CASSIVFGGGTEAFF
TGTGCCAGTAGTATAGTTTTCGGGGGAGGGACTGAAGCTTTCTTT
>TRBV4-2|.|TRBJ2-5|TRBD2
CASGPGSGGGETQYF
TGTGCCAGCGGTCCCGGAAGCGGGGGGGGAGAGACCCAGTACTTC
>TRBV2|.|TRBJ1-2|TRBD1
CASSEGQSLYGYTF
TGTGCCAGCAGTGAGGGACAGAGCCTCTATGGCTACACCTTC
>TRBV7-2|.|TRBJ1-1|.
CASSPTGNTEAFF
TGTGCCAGCAGCCCTACAGGGAACACTGAAGCTTTCTTT
>TRBV7-9|.|TRBJ1-2|.
CASSLVSGENGYTF
TGTGCCAGCAGCTTAGTATCAGGGGAGAATGGCTACACCTTC
>TRBV19|.|TRBJ1-2|.
CASSTSESYGYTF
TGTGCCAGTAGTACAAGCGAGAGCTATGGCTACACCTTC
>TRBV2|once|TRBJ1-2|.
CASSEATSYGYTF
TGTGCCAGCAGTGAAGCGACAAGCTATGGCTACACCTTC
>TRBV11-2|.|TRBJ1-4|.
CASSLDARAGEKLFF
TGTGCCAGCAGCTTAGATGCCAGGGCCGGCGAAAAACTGTTTTTT